This T cell receptor (beta chain) was sequenced for a study of CD8+ T cells in alopecia areata. Treatment given: oral pan-JAK inhibitor, 5-10 mg twice daily. Sampling of alopecia areata patients yielded lesional scalp punch biopsies as well as peripheral blood. This clone was seen a handful of times. No antigen is known for it. Other DNA sequences in the same sample also yield this CDR3. Study-level findings and limits: Scalp clonality and expanded CD8+ clones among the top 100 were significantly decreased by tofacitinib.

This CDR3 has 14 amino acids. V was clipped by 4 bases and J by 0 bases, with 7 bases between them. Germline V gene lookup returns CDR1 SEHNR and CDR2 FQNEAQ (reference sequence). Sequencing relied on a cDNA template that was reverse transcribed from extracted RNA. TCRdb's table, derived via immunoSEQ multiplex PCR, lists solely in-frame clones and lacks some. The sample carries fewer than 250,000 clones, around two fifths recorded once. This TCR was recovered from a human donor with alopecia areata. The J gene is TRBJ1-5, the V gene TRBV7-9; D unclear. This sample comprised CD4+ T cells sorted from blood, obtained at approximately week 30, from a patient treated with tofacitinib. The CDR3 coding sequence is TGTGCCAGCAGCTACGGAGATAGCAATCAGCCCCAGCATTTT. It codes for CASSYGDSNQPQHF.